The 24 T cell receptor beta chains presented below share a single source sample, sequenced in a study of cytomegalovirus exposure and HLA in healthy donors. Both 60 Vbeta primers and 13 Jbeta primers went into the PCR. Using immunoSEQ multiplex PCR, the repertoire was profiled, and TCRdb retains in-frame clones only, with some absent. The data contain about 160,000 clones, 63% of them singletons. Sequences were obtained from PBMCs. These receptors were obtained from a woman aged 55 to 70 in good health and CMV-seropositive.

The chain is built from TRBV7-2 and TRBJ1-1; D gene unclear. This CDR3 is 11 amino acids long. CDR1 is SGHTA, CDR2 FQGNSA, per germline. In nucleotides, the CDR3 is TGTGCTACGACCGGGTACACTGAAGCTTTCTTT. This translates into CATTGYTEAFF.

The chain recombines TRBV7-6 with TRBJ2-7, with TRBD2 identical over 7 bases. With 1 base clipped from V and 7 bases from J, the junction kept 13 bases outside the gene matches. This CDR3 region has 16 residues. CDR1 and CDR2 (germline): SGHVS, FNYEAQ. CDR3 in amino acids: CASSLELPGGFGEQYF. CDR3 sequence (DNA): TGTGCCAGCAGCTTAGAGCTCCCGGGAGGATTCGGGGAGCAGTACTTC.

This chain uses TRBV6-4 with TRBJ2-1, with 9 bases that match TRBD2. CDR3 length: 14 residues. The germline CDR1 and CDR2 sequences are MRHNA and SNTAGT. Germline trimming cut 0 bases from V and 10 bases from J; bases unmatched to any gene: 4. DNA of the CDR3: TGTGCCAGCAGTGACTCGGGACTAGCAGACGAGCAGTTCTTC. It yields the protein CASSDSGLADEQFF.

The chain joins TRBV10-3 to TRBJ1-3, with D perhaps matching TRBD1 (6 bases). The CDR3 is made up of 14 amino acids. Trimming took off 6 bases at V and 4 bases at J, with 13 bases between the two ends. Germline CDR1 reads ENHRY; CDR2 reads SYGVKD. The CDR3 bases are TGTGCCATCAGACCCGGGACACTAGGAAACACCATATATTTT. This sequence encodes CAIRPGTLGNTIYF.

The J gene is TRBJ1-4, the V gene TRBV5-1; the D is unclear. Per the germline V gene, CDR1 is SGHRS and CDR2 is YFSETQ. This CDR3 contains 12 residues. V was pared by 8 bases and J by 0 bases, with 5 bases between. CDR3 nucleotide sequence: TGCGCCAGTCGAGCAACTAATGAAAAACTGTTTTTT. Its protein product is CASRATNEKLFF. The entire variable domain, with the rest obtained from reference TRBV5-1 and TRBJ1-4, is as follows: KAGVTQTPRYLIKTRGQQVTLSCSPISGHRSVSWYQQTPGQGLQFLFEYFSETQRNKGNFPGRFSGRQFSNSRSEMNVSTLELGDSALYLCASRATNEKLFFGSGTQLSVL.

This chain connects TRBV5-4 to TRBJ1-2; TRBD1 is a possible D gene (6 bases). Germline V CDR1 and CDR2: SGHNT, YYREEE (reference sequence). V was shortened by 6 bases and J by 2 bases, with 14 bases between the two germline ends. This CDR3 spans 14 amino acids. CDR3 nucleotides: TGTGCCAGCAAACCTGGACAGCCGAACTATGGCTACACCTTC. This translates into CASKPGQPNYGYTF.

The CDR3 here is CASSVTGGAYEQYF. CDR3 bases: TGTGCCAGCAGCGTGACAGGGGGAGCCTACGAGCAGTACTTC. V and J are TRBV9 and TRBJ2-7; 9 bases agree with TRBD1. The CDR3 length is 14 residues. Germline V gene data show CDR1 as SGDLS and CDR2 as YYNGEE. The ends lost 2 bases at V and 2 bases at J; junction bases unmatched: 2.

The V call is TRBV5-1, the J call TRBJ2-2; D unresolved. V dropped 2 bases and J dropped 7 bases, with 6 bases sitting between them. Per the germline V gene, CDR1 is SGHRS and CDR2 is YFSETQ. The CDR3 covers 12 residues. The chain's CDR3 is CASSLELGELFF. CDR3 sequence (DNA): TGCGCCAGCAGCTTAGAACTCGGGGAGCTGTTTTTT.

Here the CDR3 reads CASSQVRTTEAFF. The CDR3 nucleotides are TGCGCCAGCAGCCAAGTCCGGACTACGGAAGCTTTCTTT. The chain couples TRBV4-3 to TRBJ1-1; D is ambiguous. CDR1 is LGHNA, CDR2 YSLEER, per germline. Trimming removed 1 base at V and 8 bases at J, with 11 bases between. The CDR3 is 13 residues long.

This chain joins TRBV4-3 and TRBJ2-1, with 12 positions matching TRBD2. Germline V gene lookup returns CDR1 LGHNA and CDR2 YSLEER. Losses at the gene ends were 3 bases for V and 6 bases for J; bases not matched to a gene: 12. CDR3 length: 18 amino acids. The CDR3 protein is CASSQDLTSGSRRNEQFF. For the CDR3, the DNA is TGCGCCAGCAGCCAGGATTTGACTAGCGGGAGTAGGCGCAATGAGCAGTTCTTC.

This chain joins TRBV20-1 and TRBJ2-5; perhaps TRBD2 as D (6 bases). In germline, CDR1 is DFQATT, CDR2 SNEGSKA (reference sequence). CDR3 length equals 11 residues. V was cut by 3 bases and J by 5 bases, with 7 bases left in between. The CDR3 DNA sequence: TGCAGTGCTAGGGCGGGGGAGACCCAGTACTTC. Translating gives CSARAGETQYF.

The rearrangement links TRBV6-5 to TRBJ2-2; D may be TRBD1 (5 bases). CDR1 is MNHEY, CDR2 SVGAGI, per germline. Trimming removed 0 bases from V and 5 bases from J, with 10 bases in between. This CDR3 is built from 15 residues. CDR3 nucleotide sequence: TGTGCCAGCAGTTACTCAATGGGGCGGACCGGGGAGCTGTTTTTT. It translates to CASSYSMGRTGELFF.

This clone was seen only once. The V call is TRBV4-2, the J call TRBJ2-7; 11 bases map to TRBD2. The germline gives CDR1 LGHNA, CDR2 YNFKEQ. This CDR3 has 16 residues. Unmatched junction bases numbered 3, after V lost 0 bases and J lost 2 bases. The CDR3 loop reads CASSQDGTSGTYEQYF. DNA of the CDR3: TGTGCCAGCAGCCAAGATGGGACTAGCGGAACCTACGAGCAGTACTTC.

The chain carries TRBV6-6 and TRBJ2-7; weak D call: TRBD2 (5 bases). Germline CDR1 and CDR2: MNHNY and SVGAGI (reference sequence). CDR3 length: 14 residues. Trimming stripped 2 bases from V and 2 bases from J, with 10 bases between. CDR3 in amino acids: CASSYGGGPYEQYF. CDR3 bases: TGTGCCAGCAGTTACGGCGGAGGACCCTACGAGCAGTACTTC.

The CDR3 DNA reads TGCGCCAGCAGCTTGGATCCTAACGGGGGTACTGCTGGCTACACCTTC. It encodes CASSLDPNGGTAGYTF. This chain uses TRBV5-1 with TRBJ1-2, with D possibly being TRBD1 (5 bases). The germline CDR1 and CDR2 sequences are SGHRS and YFSETQ. CDR3 size: 16 residues. V lost 0 bases and J 7 bases, leaving 19 bases between the germline ends.

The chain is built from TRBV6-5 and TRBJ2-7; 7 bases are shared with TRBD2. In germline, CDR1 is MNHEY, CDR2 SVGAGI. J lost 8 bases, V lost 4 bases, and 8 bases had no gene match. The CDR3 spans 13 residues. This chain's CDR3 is CASSFLLGGKQYF. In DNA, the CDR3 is TGTGCCAGCAGTTTTCTCTTGGGAGGGAAGCAGTACTTC.

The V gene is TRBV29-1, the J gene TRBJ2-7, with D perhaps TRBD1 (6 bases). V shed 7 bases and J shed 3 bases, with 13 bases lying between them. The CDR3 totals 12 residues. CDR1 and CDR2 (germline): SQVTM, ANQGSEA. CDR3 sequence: CSARGQFYEQYF. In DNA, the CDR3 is TGCAGCGCCAGGGGTCAGTTCTACGAGCAGTACTTC.

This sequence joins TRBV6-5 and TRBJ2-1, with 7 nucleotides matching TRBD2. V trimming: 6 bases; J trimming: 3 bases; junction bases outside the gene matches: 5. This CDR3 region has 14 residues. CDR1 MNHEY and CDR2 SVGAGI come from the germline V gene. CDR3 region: CASRIGTNYNEQFF. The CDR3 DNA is TGTGCCAGCAGGATCGGGACTAACTACAATGAGCAGTTCTTC.

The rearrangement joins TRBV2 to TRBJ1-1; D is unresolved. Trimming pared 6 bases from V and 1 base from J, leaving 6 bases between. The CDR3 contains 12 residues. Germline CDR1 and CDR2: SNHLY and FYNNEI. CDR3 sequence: CASSQQNTEAFF. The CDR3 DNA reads TGTGCCAGCAGCCAACAGAACACTGAAGCTTTCTTT.

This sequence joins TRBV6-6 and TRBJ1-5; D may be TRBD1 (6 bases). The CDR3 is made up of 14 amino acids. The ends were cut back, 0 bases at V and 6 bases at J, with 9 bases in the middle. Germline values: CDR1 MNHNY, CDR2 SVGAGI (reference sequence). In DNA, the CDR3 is TGTGCCAGCAGTTACTCAACAGGGTTTCAGCCCCAGCATTTT. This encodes CASSYSTGFQPQHF.

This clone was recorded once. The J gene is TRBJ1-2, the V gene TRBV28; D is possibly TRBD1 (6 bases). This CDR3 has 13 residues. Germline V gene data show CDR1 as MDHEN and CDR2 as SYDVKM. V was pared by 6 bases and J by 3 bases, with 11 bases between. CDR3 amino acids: CASRLTGYYGYTF. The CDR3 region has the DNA TGTGCCAGCAGACTCACAGGGTACTATGGCTACACCTTC.

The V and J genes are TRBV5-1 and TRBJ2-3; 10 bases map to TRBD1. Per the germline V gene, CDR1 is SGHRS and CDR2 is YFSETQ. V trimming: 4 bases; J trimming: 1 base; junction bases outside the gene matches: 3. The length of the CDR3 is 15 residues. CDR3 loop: CASSTGTGGTDTQYF. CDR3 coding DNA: TGCGCCAGCAGCACGGGGACAGGGGGCACAGATACGCAGTATTTT.

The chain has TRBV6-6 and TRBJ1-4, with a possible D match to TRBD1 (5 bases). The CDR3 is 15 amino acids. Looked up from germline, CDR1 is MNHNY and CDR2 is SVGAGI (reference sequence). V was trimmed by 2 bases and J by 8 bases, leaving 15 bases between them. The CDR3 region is CASSYRQGQSEKLFF. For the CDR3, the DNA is TGTGCCAGCAGTTACCGGCAGGGCCAGAGCGAAAAACTGTTTTTT.

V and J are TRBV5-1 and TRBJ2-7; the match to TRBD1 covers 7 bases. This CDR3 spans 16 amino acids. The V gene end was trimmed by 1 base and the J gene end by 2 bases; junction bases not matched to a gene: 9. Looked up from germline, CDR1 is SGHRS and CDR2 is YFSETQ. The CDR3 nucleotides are TGCGCCAGCAGCTTGCGGGACAGTATGGGACCCTACGAGCAGTACTTC. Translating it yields CASSLRDSMGPYEQYF.